Described below is a single T cell receptor (beta chain) sequence and its context. Its antigen remains unknown. Germline trimming cut 1 base from V and 6 bases from J; bases unmatched to any gene: 5. CDR3 length: 16 residues. The germline V gene encodes CDR1 MGHRA and CDR2 YSYEKL. The source of the sample is a study of cytomegalovirus exposure and HLA in healthy donors. Study-wide points: Later work found that TCR association rates differed between HLA loci; DRB1 had the most and HLA-C the fewest.

This PCR relied on a set of 60 Vbeta primers and 13 Jbeta primers. Repertoires were generated with immunoSEQ multiplex PCR, while TCRdb's copy carries only in-frame clones and drops some. The repertoire consists of approximately 120,000 clones, with 70% to 75% occurring once and the leading ten covering roughly 3%. Source material: PBMCs. The clonotype comes from a man aged 25 to 40 in good health and CMV-seronegative. The V gene is TRBV4-1, the J gene TRBJ2-1; 11 bases line up with TRBD1. The CDR3 DNA sequence: TGCGCCAGCAGCCAAGCTCGTGGACAGGGGGCCAATGAGCAGTTCTTC. This encodes CASSQARGQGANEQFF.